The next 15 T cell receptor beta chains were all read from a single sample in a study of CD8+CD57+ T cells in acquired aplastic anemia. The use of genomic DNA as template underpinned the TCR beta VDJ and CDR3 profiling. MiXCR, applied by TCRdb to the reads, yields one record per CDR3 protein. The sample records around 180,000 distinct CDR3 sequences, 48% being singletons. CD8+CD57+ cell expansion had been shown by flow cytometry in patients chosen for sequencing. Sequenced: sorted CD4+, CD8+, or CD8+CD57+ T cells (not recorded which) from PBMCs. Source of these receptors: a human donor with aplastic anemia.

J is TRBJ2-3 and V is TRBV29-1; no definite D call. The CDR3 sequence is 12 residues long. Between the trimmed V and J ends, which lost 6 bases and 0 bases, there was a span of 7 bases. Germline lookup yields CDR1 SQVTM and CDR2 ANQGSEA. DNA of the CDR3: TGCAGCGTCGAAACCAGCACAGATACGCAGTATTTT. Protein sequence: CSVETSTDTQYF.

The V call is TRBV29-1, the J call TRBJ2-2; D remains ambiguous. Trimming left V 4 bases short and J 4 bases short, with 7 bases between. This CDR3 has 12 amino acids. Germline-derived CDR1 and CDR2 are SQVTM and ANQGSEA. In DNA, the CDR3 is TGCAGCGTTGTCTGGGGCACCGGGGAGCTGTTTTTT. Protein sequence: CSVVWGTGELFF.

This clonotype was detected a few times. The V gene is TRBV11-2, the J gene TRBJ2-1, with D possibly being TRBD1 or TRBD2 (6 bases each). The CDR3 contains 15 residues. Looked up from germline, CDR1 is SGHAT and CDR2 is FQNNGV. Between the trimmed V and J ends, which lost 5 bases and 4 bases, there was a span of 15 bases. The CDR3 here is CASSREGGVYNEQFF. The CDR3 coding sequence is TGTGCCAGCAGCCGCGAGGGGGGCGTTTACAATGAGCAGTTCTTC.

This clonotype was seen ten or more times. The V and J genes are TRBV7-2 and TRBJ1-2; no definite D call. This CDR3 spans 13 amino acids. V shed 5 bases and J shed 0 bases, with 7 bases lying between them. Germline loops: CDR1 SGHTA, CDR2 FQGNSA. The CDR3 DNA reads as TGTGCCAGCAGCCTTGAACCTAACTATGGCTACACCTTC. It translates to CASSLEPNYGYTF.

In this sample, this clonotype turned up a few times. Being one base from a much bigger clone, this may be a read error. The chain links TRBV6-5 to TRBJ2-2; 14 positions match TRBD2. Germline V gene lookup returns CDR1 MNHEY and CDR2 SVGAGI. The CDR3 covers 15 residues. The ends lost 4 bases at V and 6 bases at J; junction bases unmatched: 1. DNA for the CDR3: TGTGCCAGCAGTTCGGGACTAGCGGGGGCCGGGGAGCTGTTTTTT. It codes for CASSSGLAGAGELFF.

This clonotype was counted once. The chain carries TRBV20-1 and TRBJ2-3, with 8 positions matching TRBD1. Germline V gene data show CDR1 as DFQATT and CDR2 as SNEGSKA (reference sequence). The CDR3 has 15 amino acids. V lost 4 bases and J lost 2; bases outside the gene matches: 8. The CDR3 loop reads CSAIDRGTHTDTQYF. DNA for the CDR3: TGCAGTGCTATCGACAGGGGCACGCACACAGATACGCAGTATTTT.

The chain joins TRBV2 to TRBJ1-2, with 9 nucleotides matching TRBD1. V lost 11 bases to trimming and J lost 1 base; unmatched junction nucleotides: 8. The CDR3 spans 14 residues. The germline gives CDR1 SNHLY, CDR2 FYNNEI. The CDR3 region is CAGRYRGLNYGYTF. The CDR3 DNA reads TGTGCCGGACGATACAGGGGGCTTAACTATGGCTACACCTTC.

The chain recombines TRBV2 with TRBJ2-7, with D hard to call. Trimming cost V 7 bases and J 2 bases, with 15 bases left between them. The CDR3 covers 14 residues. CDR1 is SNHLY and CDR2 is FYNNEI in the germline V gene. DNA of the CDR3: TGTGCCAGCATCTATACCGGGCCTCCCTACGAGCAGTACTTC. It yields the protein CASIYTGPPYEQYF.

The chain combines TRBV6-2 or TRBV6-3 with TRBJ2-7, with a tentative D call TRBD2 (5 bases). Germline-derived CDR1 and CDR2 are MNHEY and SVGEGT. The CDR3 runs to 12 residues. Trimming took 7 bases from V and 0 from J, leaving 7 bases between them. The CDR3 is CASTGSSYEQYF. CDR3 bases: TGTGCCAGCACGGGAAGCTCCTACGAGCAGTACTTC.

This chain links TRBV2 with TRBJ1-5; TRBD1 matches 8 bases. The CDR3 consists of 14 residues. V dropped 5 bases and J dropped 6; count of bases not matched to a gene: 6. Germline V gene lookup returns CDR1 SNHLY and CDR2 FYNNEI. The CDR3: CASSKDRVFQPQHF. The CDR3 region has the DNA TGTGCCAGCAGTAAGGACAGGGTATTTCAGCCCCAGCATTTT.

The chain employs TRBV5-4 and TRBJ2-5; D is perhaps TRBD2 (5 bases). Germline V gene sequence: CDR1 SGHNT, CDR2 YYREEE (reference sequence). V shed 6 bases and J shed 11 bases, with 17 bases lying between them. The CDR3 is made up of 12 amino acids. CDR3 protein: CASTPRVGEQYF. CDR3 DNA: TGTGCCAGCACCCCTCGTGTTGGGGAGCAGTACTTC.

This clonotype has just a few counts. In nucleotides, the CDR3 is TGCAGTGCCCGCGGTCTGGGGGAGTGGGAGACCCAGTACTTC. Its protein product is CSARGLGEWETQYF. The gene calls are TRBV20-1 and TRBJ2-5; D assignment may be TRBD1 or TRBD2 (5 bases each). Trimming took off 6 bases at V and 5 bases at J, with 19 bases between the two ends. Germline CDR1 is DFQATT and CDR2 is SNEGSKA (reference sequence). This CDR3 has 14 residues.

This clonotype was seen at least ten times. The V call is TRBV5-1, the J call TRBJ2-1; 14 nucleotides align to TRBD2. V was pared by 4 bases and J by 3 bases, with 3 bases of the junction left unmatched. Germline lookup yields CDR1 SGHRS and CDR2 YFSETQ. The CDR3 extends over 16 amino acids. The CDR3 region has the DNA TGCGCCAGCAGCCAAGGGACTAGCGGGGGCTACAATGAGCAGTTCTTC. Amino acid sequence: CASSQGTSGGYNEQFF.

This chain joins TRBV2 and TRBJ2-1; D ambiguous. The germline V and J ends were trimmed by 4 bases and 8 bases, with 15 bases remaining between them. Germline values: CDR1 SNHLY, CDR2 FYNNEI. The CDR3 has 14 amino acids. CDR3 sequence reads: CASSVGSSTDEQFF. In DNA, the CDR3 is TGTGCCAGCAGTGTGGGGTCCTCTACGGATGAGCAGTTCTTC. The full variable domain, in which reference TRBV2 and TRBJ2-1 provide the parts outside the CDR3, is EPEVTQTPSHQVTQMGQEVILRCVPISNHLYFYWYRQILGQKVEFLVSFYNNEISEKSEIFDDQFSVERPDGSNFTLKIRSTKLEDSAMYFCASSVGSSTDEQFFGPGTRLTVL.

Note on this clonotype: As the CDR3 is not closed by the conserved phenylalanine or tryptophan, this likely results from a read error. The chain combines TRBV5-4 with TRBJ1-1; D possibly corresponds to TRBD1 (5 bases). There are 15 residues in the CDR3. Germline V gives CDR1 SGHNT, CDR2 YYREEE (reference sequence). V was cut by 5 bases and J by 5 bases, with 19 bases left in between. CDR3 sequence: CASSGGQGGHTEAFL. The CDR3 DNA reads as TGTGCCAGCAGTGGAGGGCAGGGAGGTCATACTGAAGCTTTCCTT.